These T cell receptor beta chains were read from a single sample in a study of T-cell memory formation after mild COVID-19. TCRdb re-analysed the 5' RACE reads in MiXCR, keeping a single row per CDR3 protein. Of about 350,000 distinct CDR3 sequences listed, approximately 29% are singletons. The sample consisted of PBMCs or a T cell subset sorted from them (not recorded which). Receptors originate from an adult woman who had mild COVID-19 (a few samples of this study predate the infection). Cell type and time point are not known. CDR3s include the opening cysteine and the closing phenylalanine or tryptophan. A D gene is named only where the DNA matches it firmly. For some rows the clone size is stated as once, few or many, or as a class when expanded; others skip it.

length	D	size	V	J	DNA	CDR3
16	.	.	TRBV7-6	TRBJ2-1	TGTGCCAGCAGCTCGGTCCCCATGACAGGTTACAATGAGCAGTTCTTC	CASSSVPMTGYNEQFF
13	TRBD1	.	TRBV9	TRBJ2-7	TGTGCCAGCAGCGTTGTACAGGGGGGCGAGCAGTACTTC	CASSVVQGGEQYF
16	.	once	TRBV15	TRBJ1-5	TGTGCCACCAGCAGAGATGCTGGTCGGGGTCATCAGCCCCAGCATTTT	CATSRDAGRGHQPQHF
14	.	.	TRBV30	TRBJ1-1	TGTGCCTGGAGTGTACTACAGGGTTCGACTGAAGCTTTCTTT	CAWSVLQGSTEAFF
13	.	.	TRBV12-3/TRBV12-4	TRBJ1-2	TGTGCCAGCAGTTTCCGGACAGAAGATGGCTACACCTTC	CASSFRTEDGYTF
15	.	many	TRBV27	TRBJ2-5	TGTGCCAGCAGTTTATACGGCCAGGCCCAAGAGACCCAGTACTTC	CASSLYGQAQETQYF
19	TRBD1	.	TRBV7-9	TRBJ1-4	TGTGCCAGCAGCTTTACCTCCGGGACAGGGGGTTACTACCACGAAAAACTGTTTTTT	CASSFTSGTGGYYHEKLFF
15	.	.	TRBV7-2	TRBJ2-6	TGTGCCAGCAGTCGGTCGAAGCAGGGGGCCAACGTCCTGACTTTC	CASSRSKQGANVLTF
13	.	.	TRBV30	TRBJ1-2	TGTGCCTGGAGTCGTCCGGGGGCCTATGGCTACACCTTC	CAWSRPGAYGYTF
15	TRBD1	.	TRBV30	TRBJ2-7	TGTGCCTGGAGACGATCCCGGACAGGGTCGTACGAGCAGTACTTC	CAWRRSRTGSYEQYF
14	TRBD1	few	TRBV7-9	TRBJ1-1	TGTGCCAGCAGCCTACAGGGGGAGGGCACTGAAGCTTTCTTT	CASSLQGEGTEAFF
15	TRBD1	.	TRBV11-1	TRBJ1-6	TGTGCCAGCAGCTCCACACGACAGGGGAATTCACCCCTCCACTTT	CASSSTRQGNSPLHF
15	.	few	TRBV4-1	TRBJ2-1	TGCGCCAGCAGCCGTGGGACTCCGATTTACAATGAGCAGTTCTTC	CASSRGTPIYNEQFF
17	TRBD1	few	TRBV6-6	TRBJ2-7	TGTGCCAGCAGTTACTCTCAGGGGGACGTGCACTCCTACGAGCAGTACTTC	CASSYSQGDVHSYEQYF
13	.	.	TRBV20-1	TRBJ1-5	TGCAGTGCTAGGGCTACTAGCAATCAGCCCCAGCATTTT	CSARATSNQPQHF
13	.	few	TRBV20-1	TRBJ2-1	TGCAGTGCTAGAGATAGTTTGTGGTCCCAGGGGTTCTTC	CSARDSLWSQGFF
14	TRBD2	few	TRBV29-1	TRBJ2-5	TGCAGCGTAACTAGCGGGAGGGCCGGGCAGACCCAGTACTTC	CSVTSGRAGQTQYF